The 19 T cell receptor beta chains below come from one sample, sequenced in a study of T cells in Graves' hyperthyroidism and ophthalmopathy. Using RNA transcripts as the source, TCR beta CDR3 regions were amplified. RT-PCR in the first round (using the HTBI primer set) targeted the TCR CDR3. From the multiplex PCR reads, TCRdb called clonotypes with MiXCR, one entry per CDR3 protein. This table has approximately 400,000 distinct CDR3 sequences, less than 20% appearing once. The sample taken for sequencing was blood. The receptor source for this set is a woman aged 18-29 years with Graves' hyperthyroidism that later progressed to Graves' ophthalmopathy.

This clonotype was recorded many times. In nucleotides, the CDR3 is TGTGCCAGCAGTTATCCCACCTTAGCACGGGGTGAGCAGTTCTTC. It encodes CASSYPTLARGEQFF. The rearrangement uses TRBV6-2 or TRBV6-3 and TRBJ2-1, with a tentative D call TRBD2 (5 bases). CDR1 and CDR2 from the germline V gene are MNHEY and SVGEGT. This CDR3 is built from 15 residues. Trimming pared 3 bases from V and 9 bases from J, leaving 18 bases between.

With regard to this clonotype: It may be a read error: a sequence one base away is much more abundant. J is TRBJ1-5 and V is TRBV18, with D possibly matching TRBD1 (5 bases). The ends were cut back, 4 bases at V and 6 bases at J, with 13 bases in the middle. This CDR3 has 14 amino acids. The germline CDR1 and CDR2 sequences are KGHSH and LQKENI. The CDR3: CASSRGPAGQPQHF. CDR3 nucleotides: TGTGCCAGCTCACGGGGCCCGGCGGGTCAGCCCCAGCATTTT.

This clonotype came up many times. The V and J genes are TRBV12-3 or TRBV12-4 and TRBJ2-3, with D unresolved. Between the trimmed V and J ends, which lost 8 bases and 6 bases, there was a span of 9 bases. The CDR3 has 11 amino acids. CDR3 sequence reads: CASPRADTQYF. CDR3 in DNA: TGTGCCAGCCCTCGGGCGGATACGCAGTATTTT.

The J gene is TRBJ1-2, the V gene TRBV4-1; 10 bases map to TRBD1. J was trimmed by 5 bases and V by 3 bases; bases with no gene match: 9. The CDR3 loop spans 16 amino acids. The germline V gene encodes CDR1 MGHRA and CDR2 YSYEKL. The CDR3 loop is CASSQGMTGGRYGYTF. CDR3 nucleotide sequence: TGCGCCAGCAGCCAGGGAATGACAGGGGGCAGATATGGCTACACCTTC.

This clonotype was seen at least ten times. The chain recombines TRBV7-9 with TRBJ2-2; D is perhaps TRBD2 (7 bases). V gave up 2 bases and J gave up 4 bases, with 17 bases separating them. This CDR3 has 17 amino acids. Germline loops: CDR1 SEHNR, CDR2 FQNEAQ (reference sequence). The CDR3 nucleotides are TGTGCCAGCAGCTTACGGGACCGGGGGGCCGGCACCGGGGAGCTGTTTTTT. Its protein is CASSLRDRGAGTGELFF.

This clonotype was picked up a small number of times. The gene calls are TRBV4-1 and TRBJ2-2; D remains unclear. The V end was cut by 1 base, the J end by 6 bases, with 12 bases between. CDR3 size: 15 residues. The germline V gene encodes CDR1 MGHRA and CDR2 YSYEKL. DNA for the CDR3: TGCGCCAGCAGCCAAGCCAAAGGGCACGCCGGGGAGCTGTTTTTT. It encodes CASSQAKGHAGELFF.

This chain joins TRBV5-5 and TRBJ2-3; 15 bases map to TRBD2. In germline, CDR1 is SGHKS, CDR2 YYEKEE (reference sequence). The CDR3 is 16 residues long. Trimming at V came to 3 bases and at J to 5 bases, leaving 4 bases not matched to a gene. The CDR3 loop reads CASSWGLAGGEDTQYF. The CDR3 DNA reads TGTGCCAGCAGCTGGGGACTAGCGGGAGGTGAAGATACGCAGTATTTT.

This clonotype was seen repeatedly, ten times or more. V gene TRBV6-5 combines with J gene TRBJ2-1; D may be TRBD2 (5 bases). The germline gives CDR1 MNHEY, CDR2 SVGAGI. Deletions cut 2 bases from V and 8 bases from J, with 13 bases between. This CDR3 is built from 14 residues. The CDR3 bases are TGTGCCAGCAGTTACGGGCCAAGCGGCGATGAGCAGTTCTTC. It is translated as CASSYGPSGDEQFF.

The table lists this clonotype with a few counts. The chain is built from TRBV20-1 and TRBJ2-3; the match to TRBD2 covers 7 bases. Trimming took 7 bases from V and 5 from J; bases not matched to a gene: 6. The CDR3 spans 12 residues. CDR1 DFQATT and CDR2 SNEGSKA come from the germline V gene (reference sequence). In DNA, the CDR3 is TGCAGTGTCGCGTCGGGGGGAGATACGCAGTATTTT. Translated: CSVASGGDTQYF.

This clonotype was recorded at least ten times. The chain recombines TRBV20-1 with TRBJ2-2; 8 bases match TRBD1. This CDR3 contains 16 residues. The germline gives CDR1 DFQATT, CDR2 SNEGSKA (reference sequence). The junction had 7 bases not matched to a gene; V was cut back by 0 bases and J by 4 bases. CDR3 protein: CSARDGTGLITGELFF. The CDR3 DNA is TGCAGTGCTAGAGACGGGACAGGCTTAATCACCGGGGAGCTGTTTTTT.

This clonotype was recorded many times. V and J are TRBV27 and TRBJ1-2; no definite D call. Germline CDR1 reads MNHEY; CDR2 reads SMNVEV (reference sequence). This CDR3 is 13 amino acids long. Between the trimmed V and J ends, which lost 5 bases and 4 bases, there was a span of 11 bases. CDR3 protein: CASSPRQTYGYTF. The DNA of the CDR3 is TGTGCCAGCAGTCCCCGCCAAACCTATGGCTACACCTTC.

The rearrangement links TRBV19 to TRBJ2-7; TRBD1 might be the D (6 bases). CDR1 and CDR2 (germline): LNHDA, SQIVND (reference sequence). There are 15 residues in the CDR3. The V gene lost 1 base and the J gene lost 0 bases, with 10 bases spanning the gap. This chain's CDR3 is CASSIVGGPSYEQYF. CDR3 coding DNA: TGTGCCAGTAGTATAGTTGGGGGCCCCTCCTACGAGCAGTACTTC.

This clonotype was seen repeatedly, ten times or more. The chain carries TRBV7-2 and TRBJ1-1; 7 bases agree with TRBD1. CDR3 length: 16 residues. The germline V gene encodes CDR1 SGHTA and CDR2 FQGNSA. The ends lost 2 bases at V and 1 base at J; junction bases unmatched: 7. This CDR3 reads CASSLYGSGGNTEAFF. The CDR3 region has the DNA TGTGCCAGCAGCTTATATGGTTCAGGGGGGAACACTGAAGCTTTCTTT.

This clonotype has at least ten counts. The chain employs TRBV28 and TRBJ1-2, with a tentative D call TRBD1 (5 bases). Trimming left V 6 bases short and J 11 bases short, with 22 bases between. From germline, CDR1 is MDHEN and CDR2 SYDVKM. This CDR3 contains 14 residues. In DNA, the CDR3 is TGTGCCAGCAGAAACGCCCCGAAAACCGGGGGTTACACCTTC. This translates into CASRNAPKTGGYTF.

This clonotype was picked up many times. V usage is TRBV28 and J usage is TRBJ2-5; D possibly corresponds to TRBD2 (6 bases). The V gene's germline CDR1 is MDHEN and CDR2 SYDVKM. V lost 1 base and J lost 7, with 22 bases in between. This CDR3 comprises 17 residues. As DNA, the CDR3 is TGTGCCAGCAGTTTATTCCCGGCTAGCGCCAAGGGTCGGACCCAGTACTTC. Encoded protein: CASSLFPASAKGRTQYF.

This clonotype was detected many times. The CDR3 sequence: CASGNRGMNTEAFF. DNA of the CDR3: TGTGCCAGCGGAAACAGAGGCATGAACACTGAAGCTTTCTTT. The V gene is TRBV28, the J gene TRBJ1-1; D remains unclear. The CDR3 loop spans 14 amino acids. CDR1 and CDR2 (germline): MDHEN, SYDVKM. Trimming cost V 8 bases and J 0 bases, with 13 bases left between them.

This clonotype was seen at least ten times. The gene calls are TRBV7-9 and TRBJ2-5; the D is unclear. The CDR3 spans 13 residues. Trimming removed 6 bases from V and 2 bases from J, with 10 bases in between. Germline CDR1 reads SEHNR; CDR2 reads FQNEAQ (reference sequence). The CDR3 spells CASSLGSQETQYF. CDR3 in DNA: TGTGCCAGCAGTTTGGGCTCACAAGAGACCCAGTACTTC.

The sample holds a few counts of this clonotype. This chain connects TRBV18 to TRBJ2-7; D is possibly TRBD1 (5 bases). Trimming cost V 6 bases and J 5 bases, with 14 bases left between them. Germline V gives CDR1 KGHSH, CDR2 LQKENI. The CDR3 totals 13 residues. CDR3 protein: CASSPQGSNEQYF. The DNA of the CDR3 is TGTGCCAGCTCCCCTCAGGGCTCTAACGAGCAGTACTTC.

This clonotype was seen many times. Here the CDR3 reads CASSLAGGPETQYF. CDR3 in DNA: TGTGCCAGCAGTTTAGCGGGGGGACCAGAGACCCAGTACTTC. The V and J genes are TRBV12-3 or TRBV12-4 and TRBJ2-5; TRBD2 is a possible D gene (6 bases). This CDR3 contains 14 residues. V was clipped by 0 bases and J by 4 bases, with 9 bases between them.